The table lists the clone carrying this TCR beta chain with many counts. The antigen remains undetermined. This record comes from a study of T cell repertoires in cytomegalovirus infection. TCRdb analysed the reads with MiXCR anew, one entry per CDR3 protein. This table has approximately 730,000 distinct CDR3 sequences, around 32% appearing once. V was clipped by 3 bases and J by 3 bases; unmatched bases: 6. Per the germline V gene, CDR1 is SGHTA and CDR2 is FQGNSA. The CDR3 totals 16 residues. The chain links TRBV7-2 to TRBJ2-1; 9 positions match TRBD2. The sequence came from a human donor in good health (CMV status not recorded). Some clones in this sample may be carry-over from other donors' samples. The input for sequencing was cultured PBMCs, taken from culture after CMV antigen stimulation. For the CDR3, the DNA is TGTGCCAGCAGCTTTAGCGGGGGCTTCGTCTACAATGAGCAGTTCTTC. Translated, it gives CASSFSGGFVYNEQFF.